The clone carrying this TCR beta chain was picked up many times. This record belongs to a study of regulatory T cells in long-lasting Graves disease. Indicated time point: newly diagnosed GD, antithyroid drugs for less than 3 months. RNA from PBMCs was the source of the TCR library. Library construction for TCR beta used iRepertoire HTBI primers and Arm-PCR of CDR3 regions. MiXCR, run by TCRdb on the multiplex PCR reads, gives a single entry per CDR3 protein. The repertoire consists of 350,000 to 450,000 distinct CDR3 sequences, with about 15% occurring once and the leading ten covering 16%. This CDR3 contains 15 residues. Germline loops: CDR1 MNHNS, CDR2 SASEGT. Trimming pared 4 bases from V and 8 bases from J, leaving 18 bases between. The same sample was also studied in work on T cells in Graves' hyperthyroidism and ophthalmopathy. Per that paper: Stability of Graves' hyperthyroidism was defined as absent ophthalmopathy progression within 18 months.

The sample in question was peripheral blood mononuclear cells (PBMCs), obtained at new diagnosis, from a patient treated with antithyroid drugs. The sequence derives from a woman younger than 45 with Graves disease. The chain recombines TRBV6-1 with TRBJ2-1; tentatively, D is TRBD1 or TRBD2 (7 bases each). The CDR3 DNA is TGTGCCAGCAGTGGGGGTGCAGGGGGGGTACATGAGCAGTTCTTC. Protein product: CASSGGAGGVHEQFF.